This T cell receptor beta chain was identified in a study of CD8 T cells in ankylosing spondylitis. Libraries of TCR beta came from quantitative 5'-RACE with molecular barcodes. MiXCR, applied by TCRdb to the 5' RACE reads, yields one record per CDR3 protein. Among about 500,000 distinct CDR3 sequences listed, about 5.4% were seen once. Overall study results and limits: It appeared that ankylosing spondylitis blood was characterized by a TCR beta motif of about eight highly homologous variants. Clones linked with disease were CD8+ and fairly uncommon in the peripheral blood. Some of the motif variants had earlier been found in reactive arthritis patients' fluid and blood.

The ends were cut back, 5 bases at V and 6 bases at J, with 13 bases in the middle. Germline CDR1 reads MNHNS; CDR2 reads SASEGT. This CDR3 contains 14 residues. Turning to this clonotype: The antigen remains unidentified.

Sequenced: blood, either unsorted or a sorted T cell fraction (not recorded which). The chain uses TRBV6-1 and TRBJ2-2; tentative D call: TRBD2 (6 bases). The sequence was obtained from a male donor with ankylosing spondylitis. The CDR3 loop is CASSPGLRAGELFF. The CDR3 bases are TGTGCCAGCAGTCCCGGACTACGCGCCGGGGAGCTGTTTTTT.